This paragraph covers one T cell receptor beta chain sequence. Its target is not known. The CDR3 consists of 16 residues. Per the germline V gene, CDR1 is LNHDA and CDR2 is SQIVND (reference sequence). V was trimmed by 2 bases and J by 3 bases, leaving 15 bases between them. The data were produced by immunoSEQ multiplex PCR, yet TCRdb's version contains in-frame clones alone and is incomplete. Of some 1,400,000 clones in the sample, roughly 95% are singletons; the top ten hold approximately 1.1%. The data were obtained in a study of shared clonotypes between healthy human individuals. Across the whole study: In total, the donors were two women and three men aged 18 to 49.

Notes on the study in general: Naive CD4 clonotypes overlapped across several donors at roughly 5%.

This chain connects TRBV19 to TRBJ2-3; weak D call: TRBD2 (6 bases). The sample comprised naive CD4+ T cells sorted from blood. Subset denoted: CD45RA+ positively selected. The clonotype originates from a young man in good health. The CDR3 protein is CASSIMRRDGTDTQYF. The CDR3 DNA follows: TGTGCCAGTAGTATAATGAGGCGGGACGGAACAGATACGCAGTATTTT.